The 8 T cell receptor beta chains in this list originate from one sample, sequenced in a study of T-cell memory formation after mild COVID-19. One entry per CDR3 protein, called by TCRdb with MiXCR from the 5' RACE reads. The sample has about 410,000 distinct CDR3 sequences; more than 15% are singletons. The sequencing sample was made of PBMCs or a T cell subset sorted from them (not recorded which). These receptor sequences come from a man aged 18 to 35 who had mild COVID-19 (a few samples of this study predate the infection). Cell type and time point are not known.

The table lists this clonotype with many counts. At one end, the junction sequence differs from germline, possibly due to a read error. The V gene is TRBV5-6, the J gene TRBJ2-5; possibly TRBD2 for D (6 bases). The V gene's germline CDR1 is SGHDT and CDR2 YYEEEE. The CDR3 loop spans 13 amino acids. CDR3 coding DNA: TGTGCCAGCAGTTTGGGGAGCGGGGAGACCCAGTACTTC. It encodes CASSLGSGETQYF.

Only a few counts were recorded for this clonotype. This sequence joins TRBV12-3 or TRBV12-4 and TRBJ2-3; TRBD1 or TRBD2 may be the D gene (5 bases each). CDR3 length equals 15 residues. Trimming took 5 bases from V and 0 from J, leaving 12 bases between them. The CDR3: CASSKRGTSTDTQYF. The CDR3 region has the DNA TGTGCCAGCAGTAAGAGGGGCACTAGCACAGATACGCAGTATTTT.

This clonotype has more than one count but fewer than ten. This rearrangement joins TRBV20-1 to TRBJ2-5, with 8 bases that match TRBD1. The J segment lost 9 bases and the V segment lost 5 bases, leaving 8 bases of the junction unmatched. The CDR3 spans 12 residues. The germline gives CDR1 DFQATT, CDR2 SNEGSKA (reference sequence). The CDR3 nucleotides read TGCAGTGCTTACGCAGGGGGCCCGTCCCAGTACTTC. It yields the protein CSAYAGGPSQYF.

This clonotype appeared a few times. The chain uses TRBV5-6 and TRBJ1-4; TRBD1 agrees at 10 bases. After removal of 2 bases from V and 6 bases from J, the junction contained 4 bases not matched to a gene. Germline CDR1 SGHDT, CDR2 YYEEEE. CDR3 length: 15 residues. In DNA form, the CDR3 reads TGTGCCAGCAGCTTCTACGGGACAGGGGATGAAAAACTGTTTTTT. Translation: CASSFYGTGDEKLFF.

This clonotype was seen more than once but under ten times. The V gene is TRBV5-1, the J gene TRBJ1-1; TRBD1 aligns across 7 bases. V lost 4 bases, J lost 10 bases, and 13 bases stayed unmatched. The CDR3 consists of 14 residues. Germline V lookup: CDR1 SGHRS, CDR2 YFSETQ. CDR3 nucleotides: TGCGCCAGCAGCCAGGAACAGGGGAATCTTGGAGCTTTCTTT. As protein: CASSQEQGNLGAFF.

J is TRBJ1-4 and V is TRBV28; D is unresolved. The CDR3 runs 15 residues. Trimming cost V 1 base and J 8 bases, with 14 bases left between them. The germline V gene encodes CDR1 MDHEN and CDR2 SYDVKM. The CDR3 nucleotides read TGTGCCAGCAGTTTATTATCACAACGAGGGGAAAAACTGTTTTTT. Protein product: CASSLLSQRGEKLFF.

This clonotype has only a few counts. The J gene is TRBJ2-2, the V gene TRBV7-2, with D perhaps being TRBD1 or TRBD2 (6 bases each). The CDR3 has 17 residues. Germline CDR1 is SGHTA and CDR2 is FQGNSA. V was pared by 5 bases and J by 1 base, with 17 bases between. The CDR3 spells CASSPRSGARNTGELFF. DNA of the CDR3: TGTGCCAGCAGCCCAAGGTCGGGGGCCCGGAACACCGGGGAGCTGTTTTTT. Full variable domain (outside the CDR3, taken from reference TRBV7-2 and TRBJ2-2): GAGVSQSPSNKVTEKGKDVELRCDPISGHTALYWYRQSLGQGLEFLIYFQGNSAPDKSGLPSDRFSAERTGGSVSTLTIQRTQQEDSAVYLCASSPRSGARNTGELFFGEGSRLTVL.

This clonotype was found many times. The V call is TRBV12-3 or TRBV12-4, the J call TRBJ2-7; 15 positions match TRBD2. The ends lost 6 bases at V and 7 bases at J; junction bases unmatched: 10. This CDR3 spans 16 amino acids. CDR3 sequence (DNA): TGTGCCAGCAGCTCCCCGCGGACTAGCGGGGGGGGGGAGCAGTACTTC. Residues: CASSSPRTSGGGEQYF.